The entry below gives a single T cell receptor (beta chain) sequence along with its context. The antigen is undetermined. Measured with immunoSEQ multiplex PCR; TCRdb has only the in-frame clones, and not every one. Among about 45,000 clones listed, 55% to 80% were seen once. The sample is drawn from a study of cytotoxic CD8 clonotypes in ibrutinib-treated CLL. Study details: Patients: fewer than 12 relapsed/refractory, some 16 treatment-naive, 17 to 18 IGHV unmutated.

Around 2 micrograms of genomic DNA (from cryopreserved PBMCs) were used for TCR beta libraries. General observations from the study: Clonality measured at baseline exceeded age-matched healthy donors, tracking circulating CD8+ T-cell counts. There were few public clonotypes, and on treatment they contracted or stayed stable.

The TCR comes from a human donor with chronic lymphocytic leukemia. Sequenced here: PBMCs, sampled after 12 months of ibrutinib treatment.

The CDR3 protein is CASSQWTGGTDTQYF. CDR3 DNA: TGTGCCAGCAGCCAATGGACAGGAGGCACAGATACGCAGTATTTT. The chain couples TRBV11-3 to TRBJ2-3, with 7 nucleotides matching TRBD1. The CDR3 has 15 residues. V shed 5 bases and J 1 base; nucleotides not matched to a gene: 6. The V gene's germline CDR1 is SGHNT and CDR2 YENEEA. The whole variable domain, remainder taken from reference TRBV11-3 and TRBJ2-3, is EAGVVQSPRYKIIEKKQPVAFWCNPISGHNTLYWYLQNLGQGPELLIRYENEEAVDDSQLPKDRFSAERLKGVDSTLKIQPAELGDSAVYLCASSQWTGGTDTQYFGPGTRLTVL.